The 17 T cell receptor beta chains listed next were all sequenced from one sample in a study of Graves' ophthalmopathy and Graves' hyperthyroidism. Transcripts of RNA were the source for amplifying TCR beta CDR3 regions. In the first round, RT-PCR was carried out with HTBI primers, and a multiplex PCR formed the second round. TCRdb ran MiXCR on the multiplex PCR reads and lists one entry per CDR3 protein. The sample has under 350,000 distinct CDR3 sequences, roughly 15% seen once. Material for sequencing was peripheral blood. These TCRs come from an adult man with Graves' ophthalmopathy.

Ten or more counts support this clonotype. This chain links TRBV5-1 with TRBJ2-5; 14 nucleotides match TRBD2. V gave up 0 bases and J gave up 4 bases; unmatched junction bases: 2. Looked up from germline, CDR1 is SGHRS and CDR2 is YFSETQ. The CDR3 covers 16 residues. The CDR3 DNA reads TGCGCCAGCAGCTTGGGACTAGCGGGAGGGCCAGAGACCCAGTACTTC. This encodes CASSLGLAGGPETQYF.

This clonotype has ten or more counts. The genes are TRBV29-1 and TRBJ1-5; 10 bases are shared with TRBD1. Germline V CDR1 and CDR2: SQVTM, ANQGSEA. V dropped 7 bases and J dropped 3; count of bases not matched to a gene: 3. This CDR3 region has 13 residues. The CDR3 nucleotides are TGCAGCGCCGGGACAGGGGCCAATCAGCCCCAGCATTTT. Protein: CSAGTGANQPQHF.

The chain joins TRBV7-8 to TRBJ2-2; 10 positions match TRBD1. The trim removed 0 bases at V and 5 bases at J, leaving 6 bases unmatched. From germline, CDR1 is SGHVS and CDR2 FQNEAQ. The CDR3 is 17 residues long. CDR3 protein: CASSLAGRQGATGELFF. DNA of the CDR3: TGTGCCAGCAGCTTAGCGGGTCGACAGGGGGCTACCGGGGAGCTGTTTTTT.

This clonotype was counted many times. The chain couples TRBV20-1 to TRBJ1-6; D is perhaps TRBD1 (5 bases). The CDR3 is 17 amino acids. Trimming left V 2 bases short and J 4 bases short, with 18 bases between. Germline loops: CDR1 DFQATT, CDR2 SNEGSKA (reference sequence). CDR3 loop: CSARRFGTSNYNSPLHF. CDR3 sequence (DNA): TGCAGTGCTAGACGATTTGGGACGTCGAATTATAATTCACCCCTCCACTTT.

The table lists this clonotype with many counts. V usage is TRBV5-6 and J usage is TRBJ2-2; D gene ambiguous. Trimming took 1 base from V and 5 from J, leaving 21 bases between them. This CDR3 spans 18 amino acids. CDR1 SGHDT and CDR2 YYEEEE come from the germline V gene. The CDR3 region has the DNA TGTGCCAGCAGCTTGTTCGTAGAGCGCGCGCCGGAGACCGGGGAGCTGTTTTTT. Translating gives CASSLFVERAPETGELFF.

This clonotype was seen at least ten times. The DNA of the CDR3 is TGTGCCAGCAATAGACCCACTGGAGCGGATTACGAGCAGTACTTC. It specifies CASNRPTGADYEQYF. The chain uses TRBV28 and TRBJ2-7; D is possibly TRBD2 (5 bases). The CDR3 is 15 residues long. V dropped 7 bases and J dropped 4 bases, with 20 bases sitting between them. Germline CDR1 and CDR2: MDHEN and SYDVKM. Full variable domain (missing parts from reference TRBV28 and TRBJ2-7): DVKVTQSSRYLVKRTGEKVFLECVQDMDHENMFWYRQDPGLGLRLIYFSYDVKMKEKGDIPEGYSVSREKKERFSLILESASTNQTSMYLCASNRPTGADYEQYFGPGTRLTVT.

This clonotype was detected many times. The chain joins TRBV5-1 to TRBJ1-1, with TRBD1 matching 9 bases. Trimming took 3 bases from V and 4 from J; bases not matched to a gene: 4. This CDR3 spans 14 amino acids. The germline gives CDR1 SGHRS, CDR2 YFSETQ. In DNA, the CDR3 is TGCGCCAGCAGCTCCGACAGGGGGTCCACTGAAGCTTTCTTT. Protein: CASSSDRGSTEAFF.

This clonotype was observed at least ten times. The V gene is TRBV7-2, the J gene TRBJ2-7; 7 bases line up with TRBD2. Germline values: CDR1 SGHTA, CDR2 FQGNSA. The CDR3 loop spans 15 amino acids. J lost 4 bases, V lost 1 base, and 7 bases had no gene match. This CDR3 reads CASSLVSTGGYEQYF. CDR3 sequence (DNA): TGTGCCAGCAGCTTAGTTTCAACGGGGGGATACGAGCAGTACTTC.

This clonotype was found many times. The J gene is TRBJ2-5, the V gene TRBV20-1, with TRBD2 as a possible D gene (5 bases). Trimming cost V 2 bases and J 2 bases, with 15 bases left between them. CDR3 size: 15 residues. Germline V CDR1 and CDR2: DFQATT, SNEGSKA (reference sequence). CDR3 in DNA: TGCAGTGCTAGATCGGGGTTGAAAGTACAAGAGACCCAGTACTTC. This encodes CSARSGLKVQETQYF.

V and J are TRBV6-5 and TRBJ1-2; 9 nucleotides agree with TRBD1. This CDR3 region has 15 residues. Germline lookup yields CDR1 MNHEY and CDR2 SVGAGI. The ends lost 6 bases at V and 2 bases at J; junction bases unmatched: 7. In DNA form, the CDR3 reads TGTGCCAGCAGGGCCGAGGGACAGGGAAACTATGGCTACACCTTC. It is translated as CASRAEGQGNYGYTF.

The table lists this clonotype with many counts. The chain joins TRBV12-3 or TRBV12-4 to TRBJ2-7, with 8 positions matching TRBD1. The V gene end was trimmed by 5 bases and the J gene end by 5 bases; junction bases not matched to a gene: 8. The CDR3 is made up of 14 amino acids. The CDR3 here is CASSTRTGYHEQYF. In DNA, the CDR3 is TGTGCCAGCAGTACCCGGACAGGGTACCACGAGCAGTACTTC.

This clonotype occurred many times. This chain links TRBV29-1 with TRBJ2-7, with D unclear. Trimming stripped 4 bases from V and 0 bases from J, with 10 bases between. The CDR3 spans 13 residues. Germline assignment: CDR1 SQVTM and CDR2 ANQGSEA. The CDR3 DNA sequence: TGCAGCGTTGGGGCCGGAAACTCCTACGAGCAGTACTTC. Protein product: CSVGAGNSYEQYF.

This clonotype showed up many times. V and J are TRBV30 and TRBJ1-3, with TRBD1 matching over 7 bases. This CDR3 is 14 amino acids long. Germline CDR1 and CDR2: GTSNPN and SVGIG (reference sequence). Germline trimming cut 0 bases from V and 7 bases from J; bases unmatched to any gene: 6. For the CDR3, the DNA is TGTGCCTGGAGTGTACAAGGGGGCTGGAACACCATATATTTT. This translates into CAWSVQGGWNTIYF.

There are many counts of this clonotype. The rearrangement uses TRBV20-1 and TRBJ2-4; D uncertain. This CDR3 has 15 residues. The V end lost 0 bases, the J end lost 0 bases, and 9 bases lay between the germline ends. Germline CDR1 is DFQATT and CDR2 is SNEGSKA (reference sequence). Written as DNA, the CDR3 is TGCAGTGCTAGAGACGACACCCTAGCCAAAAACATTCAGTACTTC. This encodes CSARDDTLAKNIQYF.

At least ten counts were recorded for this clonotype. The V gene is TRBV27, the J gene TRBJ1-1, with 7 bases that match TRBD1. The ends lost 10 bases at V and 0 bases at J; junction bases unmatched: 8. CDR3 size: 14 residues. The V gene's germline CDR1 is MNHEY and CDR2 SMNVEV (reference sequence). CDR3 loop: CATSTGTMNTEAFF. The CDR3 DNA is TGTGCCACCTCGACAGGGACAATGAACACTGAAGCTTTCTTT.

This clonotype was picked up many times. This rearrangement joins TRBV6-2 or TRBV6-3 to TRBJ1-2, with D hard to call. The V end was cut by 7 bases, the J end by 3 bases, with 6 bases between. The CDR3 consists of 11 residues. Germline V CDR1 and CDR2: MNHEY, SVGEGT. As DNA, the CDR3 is TGTGCCAGCACGGCGTACTATGGCTACACCTTC. This gives the protein CASTAYYGYTF.

The V and J genes are TRBV5-1 and TRBJ2-5; 7 nucleotides align to TRBD2. Per germline, CDR1 SGHRS and CDR2 YFSETQ. The CDR3 totals 15 residues. Trimming took 4 bases from V and 2 from J; bases not matched to a gene: 8. DNA for the CDR3: TGCGCCAGCAGCCGTGGGGCTAGCGGACAAGAGACCCAGTACTTC. Protein product: CASSRGASGQETQYF.